This TCR beta chain came from a study of blood T cell repertoires in COVID-19. Under the authors' procedure: How many nucleated cells were present was estimated from reference gene primer amplification. TCRdb's table, derived via immunoSEQ multiplex PCR, lists solely in-frame clones and lacks some. Clone size and the V and J calls come from that table; the DNA yielded D and trimming. The sample holds 110,000 or so clones, 80% to 90% seen once. The CDR3 runs 14 residues. Trimming took 0 bases from V and 3 from J, leaving 9 bases between them. Germline lookup yields CDR1 SGHAT and CDR2 FQNNGV. Sequencing input: peripheral blood. The rearrangement uses TRBV11-2 and TRBJ2-7, with D maybe TRBD2 (5 bases). The TCR was taken from a woman in her 50s with acute or convalescent COVID-19. Written as DNA, the CDR3 is TGTGCCAGCAGCTTAGATGGAGGTATCTACGAGCAGTACTTC. Translating it yields CASSLDGGIYEQYF.